The 32 T cell receptor beta chains below were found in one sample sequenced in a study of Ad26.COV2.S vaccination and SARS-CoV-2 variants. Produced via immunoSEQ multiplex PCR; TCRdb's table is partial and in-frame only. This sample carries hundreds of thousands of clones, roughly 91% of them seen once, and the ten largest clones take roughly 5%. Treatment defined: roughly 20 received Ad26.COV2.S at low or high dose, single or two shots; a few received placebo; per-sample allocation not given. Sampling occurred on day 63 after the first vaccine or placebo injection. Sequenced here: peripheral blood, sampled in a trial of Ad26.COV2.S vaccine versus placebo. These receptors were collected from a person aged 18-60 years who received the Ad26.COV2.S COVID-19 vaccine or a placebo.

The V gene is TRBV5-5, the J gene TRBJ2-1, with 9 bases lining up with TRBD2. Trimming cost V 0 bases and J 8 bases; bases outside gene matches: 9. CDR1 and CDR2 from the germline V gene are SGHKS and YYEKEE (reference sequence). This CDR3 region has 16 residues. Here the CDR3 reads CASSLVGTSNTDEQFF. The CDR3 nucleotides are TGTGCCAGCAGCTTGGTGGGGACTAGCAATACGGATGAGCAGTTCTTC.

J is TRBJ1-5 and V is TRBV19, with TRBD1 as a possible D gene (5 bases). Germline CDR1 reads LNHDA; CDR2 reads SQIVND (reference sequence). The germline V and J ends were trimmed by 6 bases and 6 bases, with 18 bases remaining between them. This CDR3 has 15 amino acids. DNA of the CDR3: TGTGCCAGTAGGAATACGGCGGGGGTTCGTCAGCCCCAGCATTTT. It encodes CASRNTAGVRQPQHF.

This sequence joins TRBV19 and TRBJ1-5; D is unresolved. The CDR3 is made up of 13 amino acids. Germline CDR1 and CDR2: LNHDA and SQIVND (reference sequence). Trimming stripped 5 bases from V and 8 bases from J, with 13 bases between. CDR3 bases: TGTGCCAGTAGTCGACATTCAAGGGAGCCCCAGCATTTT. This translates into CASSRHSREPQHF.

This clone occurred a few times. The V gene is TRBV7-3, the J gene TRBJ2-3, with TRBD1 matching 7 bases. The ends lost 0 bases at V and 3 bases at J; junction bases unmatched: 6. The germline V gene has CDR1 SGHTA and CDR2 FQGTGA. The CDR3 runs 16 residues. CDR3 residues: CASSLTVGQVTDTQYF. CDR3 nucleotide sequence: TGTGCCAGCAGCTTAACGGTCGGACAGGTTACAGATACGCAGTATTTT.

This sequence joins TRBV2 and TRBJ2-6; the D gene is possibly TRBD1 (5 bases). The CDR3 loop spans 15 amino acids. CDR1 and CDR2 (germline): SNHLY, FYNNEI. V lost 7 bases and J 1 base, leaving 11 bases between the germline ends. Written as DNA, the CDR3 is TGTGCCAGCAAGATCGACAGTTCTGGGGCCAACGTCCTGACTTTC. Translated: CASKIDSSGANVLTF.

This chain connects TRBV5-1 to TRBJ2-1, with TRBD2 matching over 12 bases. CDR3 size: 20 residues. Germline assignment: CDR1 SGHRS and CDR2 YFSETQ. V shed 2 bases, J shed 2 bases, and the junction held 14 bases outside the gene matches. The CDR3 DNA sequence: TGCGCCAGCAGCTTTCAGAGACTAGCGGGAGAATCTTCTCCCTACAATGAGCAGTTCTTC. Translating it yields CASSFQRLAGESSPYNEQFF.

Ten or more counts support this clone. The V gene is TRBV29-1, the J gene TRBJ2-2; 8 bases fit TRBD1. The junction had 4 bases not matched to a gene; V was cut back by 3 bases and J by 4 bases. Germline-derived CDR1 and CDR2 are SQVTM and ANQGSEA. The CDR3 has 14 residues. CDR3 bases: TGCAGCGTTGACAGGGGGCCGGGCACCGGGGAGCTGTTTTTT. This translates into CSVDRGPGTGELFF.

The V gene is TRBV3-1 (or the pseudogene TRBV3-2), the J gene TRBJ2-1; 8 bases match TRBD2. The CDR3 consists of 15 residues. Germline V gives CDR1 LGHDT, CDR2 YNNKEL (reference sequence). Germline trimming cut 5 bases from V and 3 bases from J; bases unmatched to any gene: 6. The CDR3, as DNA: TGTGCCAGCAGCTTCGGACTAGCTAACTACAATGAGCAGTTCTTC. This gives the protein CASSFGLANYNEQFF.

This sequence joins TRBV6-5 and TRBJ1-1; D might be TRBD1 (6 bases). Trimming pared 5 bases from V and 1 base from J, leaving 11 bases between. In germline, CDR1 is MNHEY, CDR2 SVGAGI. This CDR3 is 14 amino acids long. CDR3 loop: CASSRTGKNTEAFF. The CDR3 nucleotides are TGTGCCAGCAGTCGAACAGGGAAGAACACTGAAGCTTTCTTT.

The rearrangement joins TRBV5-6 to TRBJ2-2, with TRBD1 as a possible D gene (5 bases). CDR1 is SGHDT, CDR2 YYEEEE, per germline. V shed 2 bases and J shed 5 bases, with 13 bases lying between them. This CDR3 contains 15 residues. CDR3 loop: CASSFAQGRTGELFF. The CDR3 DNA follows: TGTGCCAGCAGCTTTGCCCAGGGTAGGACCGGGGAGCTGTTTTTT.

The rearrangement joins TRBV19 to TRBJ1-1, with D uncertain. CDR1 and CDR2 (germline): LNHDA, SQIVND (reference sequence). V gave up 7 bases and J gave up 1 base, with 10 bases separating them. The CDR3 sequence is 13 residues long. The CDR3 region is CASTGNQNTEAFF. The DNA for the CDR3 is TGTGCCAGTACCGGGAATCAGAACACTGAAGCTTTCTTT.

The V call is TRBV11-2, the J call TRBJ2-3, with D maybe TRBD1 (6 bases). The CDR3 spans 17 residues. Germline values: CDR1 SGHAT, CDR2 FQNNGV. Trimming left V 2 bases short and J 0 bases short, with 15 bases between. CDR3 bases: TGTGCCAGCAGCTTATCGGGACGGGGACATAGCACAGATACGCAGTATTTT. This codes for CASSLSGRGHSTDTQYF.

The chain uses TRBV27 and TRBJ2-5; either TRBD1 or TRBD2 may fit D (5 bases each). The CDR3 loop spans 16 amino acids. Germline V CDR1 and CDR2: MNHEY, SMNVEV (reference sequence). V gave up 5 bases and J gave up 0 bases, with 16 bases separating them. CDR3 sequence: CASSQTGTAHQETQYF. The DNA for the CDR3 is TGTGCCAGCAGTCAAACCGGGACGGCGCACCAAGAGACCCAGTACTTC.

The chain carries TRBV7-8 and TRBJ1-2, with TRBD1 matching 8 bases. This CDR3 region has 14 residues. Germline CDR1 is SGHVS and CDR2 is FQNEAQ. V was pared by 1 base and J by 7 bases, with 5 bases of the junction left unmatched. CDR3 DNA sequence: TGTGCCAGCAGCTTAGATGGACAGGGAAGTGGCTACACCTTC. This sequence encodes CASSLDGQGSGYTF.

This chain uses TRBV2 with TRBJ2-7; D call uncertain. Trimming took off 7 bases at V and 5 bases at J, with 15 bases between the two ends. Germline CDR1 is SNHLY and CDR2 is FYNNEI. CDR3 size: 13 residues. DNA of the CDR3: TGTGCCAGCAAATGGAAGGGTGGCAACGAGCAGTACTTC. Protein sequence: CASKWKGGNEQYF.

The J gene is TRBJ2-5, the V gene TRBV7-9, with D perhaps matching TRBD2 (7 bases). There are 16 residues in the CDR3. Trimming pared 5 bases from V and 4 bases from J, leaving 20 bases between. Germline CDR1 and CDR2: SEHNR and FQNEAQ (reference sequence). The CDR3 is CASSPFGGGLVETQYF. The CDR3 nucleotides are TGTGCCAGCAGCCCCTTTGGGGGGGGCCTTGTAGAGACCCAGTACTTC.

This chain links TRBV2 with TRBJ2-6, with D hard to call. CDR3 length equals 15 residues. Germline CDR1 SNHLY, CDR2 FYNNEI. The germline V and J ends were trimmed by 2 bases and 0 bases, with 5 bases remaining between them. CDR3 protein: CASSEISSGANVLTF. The CDR3, as DNA: TGTGCCAGCAGTGAAATATCCTCTGGGGCCAACGTCCTGACTTTC.

The table lists this clone with a count of one. J is TRBJ2-1 and V is TRBV14; TRBD2 agrees at 12 bases. From germline, CDR1 is SGHDN and CDR2 FVKESK. The CDR3 consists of 16 residues. J lost 9 bases, V lost 3 bases, and 9 bases had no gene match. CDR3 protein: CASSHLSSGGASEQFF. CDR3 bases: TGTGCCAGCAGCCATCTCTCTAGCGGGGGGGCGAGTGAGCAGTTCTTC.

This chain connects TRBV7-6 to TRBJ2-1; 16 nucleotides agree with TRBD2. Germline-derived CDR1 and CDR2 are SGHVS and FNYEAQ. CDR3 length: 19 amino acids. V was clipped by 8 bases and J by 7 bases; unmatched bases: 17. DNA of the CDR3: TGTGCCAGCGGATCCTTACCCGGGACTAGCGGGAGGGCCCGAAATGAGCAGTTCTTC. It codes for CASGSLPGTSGRARNEQFF.

This chain joins TRBV2 and TRBJ2-2; D possibly matches TRBD1 or TRBD2 (5 bases each). From germline, CDR1 is SNHLY and CDR2 FYNNEI. V shed 8 bases and J shed 7 bases, with 11 bases lying between them. The CDR3 extends over 12 amino acids. CDR3 bases: TGTGCCAGCTATGGGGGTTTCGGGGAGCTGTTTTTT. As protein: CASYGGFGELFF.

This clone was recorded only once. This rearrangement joins TRBV7-3 to TRBJ1-1, with no clear D. The CDR3 spans 13 residues. From germline, CDR1 is SGHTA and CDR2 FQGTGA. The V end lost 5 bases, the J end lost 5 bases, and 12 bases lay between the germline ends. CDR3 sequence reads: CASSPTAVTEAFF. The CDR3 nucleotides are TGTGCCAGCAGCCCGACTGCGGTTACTGAAGCTTTCTTT.

CDR3 bases: TGTGCCAGCAGCCAAGGGCCTAGCGGCTACGAGCAGTACTTC. It codes for CASSQGPSGYEQYF. The chain carries TRBV3-1 (or the pseudogene TRBV3-2) and TRBJ2-7; 7 bases are shared with TRBD2. Trimming cost V 1 base and J 3 bases; bases outside gene matches: 3. The CDR3 contains 14 residues. Germline V gene data show CDR1 as LGHDT and CDR2 as YNNKEL (reference sequence).

J is TRBJ2-1 and V is TRBV3-1 (or the pseudogene TRBV3-2); TRBD2 matches at 8 bases. The trim removed 5 bases at V and 6 bases at J, leaving 9 bases unmatched. Germline V gene lookup returns CDR1 LGHDT and CDR2 YNNKEL (reference sequence). This CDR3 comprises 15 residues. The CDR3 here is CASSLRAGDPNEQFF. The CDR3 DNA is TGTGCCAGCAGCTTACGAGCGGGAGATCCCAATGAGCAGTTCTTC.

This chain uses TRBV24-1 with TRBJ2-5, with 8 bases that match TRBD2. The CDR3 covers 15 residues. From germline, CDR1 is KGHDR and CDR2 SFDVKD. V shed 3 bases and J 5 bases; nucleotides not matched to a gene: 7. CDR3 region: CATSDRGSGTETQYF. CDR3 coding DNA: TGTGCCACCAGTGATCGGGGTAGCGGGACGGAGACCCAGTACTTC.

The gene calls are TRBV5-4 and TRBJ2-1; a possible D gene is TRBD2 (5 bases). Germline V gives CDR1 SGHNT, CDR2 YYREEE (reference sequence). The V gene lost 1 base and the J gene lost 8 bases, with 16 bases spanning the gap. The CDR3 is 15 residues long. CDR3 nucleotides: TGTGCCAGCAGCTTGCGAGGGATCCTTGGAGATGAGCAGTTCTTC. Its translation is CASSLRGILGDEQFF.

The genes are TRBV29-1 and TRBJ2-3; 11 bases line up with TRBD2. V trimming: 7 bases; J trimming: 5 bases; junction bases outside the gene matches: 5. The CDR3 has 13 residues. In germline, CDR1 is SQVTM, CDR2 ANQGSEA. The CDR3 spells CSDGTSGGDTQYF. The DNA of the CDR3 is TGCAGCGATGGGACTAGCGGAGGAGATACGCAGTATTTT.

This CDR3 reads CASSLAWLDDEQYF. In DNA, the CDR3 is TGTGCCAGCAGCTTAGCATGGTTAGACGACGAGCAGTACTTC. This chain uses TRBV7-2 with TRBJ2-7, with D uncertain. Trimming removed 0 bases at V and 5 bases at J, with 11 bases between. Germline CDR1 SGHTA, CDR2 FQGNSA. The CDR3 has 14 residues.

This sequence joins TRBV24-1 and TRBJ2-1; unclear D gene. The CDR3 has 16 amino acids. Germline V gene lookup returns CDR1 KGHDR and CDR2 SFDVKD. V lost 4 bases, J lost 0 bases, and 12 bases lay in between. CDR3 DNA: TGTGCCACCAGTGAGGGCCGCACCGGCTCCTACAATGAGCAGTTCTTC. It codes for CATSEGRTGSYNEQFF.

This clone was detected only a few times. In DNA, the CDR3 is TGTGCCAGCACCTCCTCCGGGGAAGAGACCTCCTACAATGAGCAGTTCTTC. Encoded protein: CASTSSGEETSYNEQFF. The V and J genes are TRBV28 and TRBJ2-1; maybe TRBD2 (5 bases). Germline V lookup: CDR1 MDHEN, CDR2 SYDVKM. CDR3 size: 17 residues. Trimming removed 7 bases at V and 0 bases at J, with 19 bases between.

The rearrangement uses TRBV28 and TRBJ1-2, with a possible D match to TRBD1 (5 bases). V shed 2 bases and J shed 6 bases, with 16 bases lying between them. Germline CDR1 MDHEN, CDR2 SYDVKM. The CDR3 length is 15 residues. In DNA form, the CDR3 reads TGTGCCAGCAGTTTAGGGGGTGCGGGGCGACATGGCTACACCTTC. Translation: CASSLGGAGRHGYTF.

The CDR3 loop is CASSYSPGQGGEQYF. The CDR3 DNA sequence: TGTGCCAGCAGTTACTCACCCGGACAGGGAGGGGAGCAGTACTTC. The J gene is TRBJ2-7, the V gene TRBV6-2 or TRBV6-3, with D possibly TRBD1 on 8 matching bases. Germline V gene sequence: CDR1 MNHEY, CDR2 SVGEGT. The CDR3 contains 15 residues. Deletions cut 0 bases from V and 7 bases from J, with 16 bases between.

The gene calls are TRBV19 and TRBJ2-4; D perhaps matches TRBD1 (5 bases). The CDR3 totals 14 residues. The ends were cut back, 0 bases at V and 10 bases at J, with 13 bases in the middle. Germline values: CDR1 LNHDA, CDR2 SQIVND (reference sequence). CDR3 amino acids: CASSIDGTGLIQYF. CDR3 bases: TGTGCCAGTAGTATAGATGGCACAGGCCTTATTCAGTACTTC.